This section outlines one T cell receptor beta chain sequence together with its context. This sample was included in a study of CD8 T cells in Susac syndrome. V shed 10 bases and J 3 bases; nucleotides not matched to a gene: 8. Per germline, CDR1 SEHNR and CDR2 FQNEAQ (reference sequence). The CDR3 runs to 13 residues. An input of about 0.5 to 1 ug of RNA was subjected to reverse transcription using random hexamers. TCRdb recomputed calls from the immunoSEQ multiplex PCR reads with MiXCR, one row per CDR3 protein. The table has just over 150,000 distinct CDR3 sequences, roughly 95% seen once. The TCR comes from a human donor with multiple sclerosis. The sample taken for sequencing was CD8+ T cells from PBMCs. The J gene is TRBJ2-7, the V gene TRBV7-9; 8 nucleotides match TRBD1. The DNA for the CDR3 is TGTGCCACCACCATGGACAGGGTCTACGAGCAGTACTTC. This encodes CATTMDRVYEQYF.